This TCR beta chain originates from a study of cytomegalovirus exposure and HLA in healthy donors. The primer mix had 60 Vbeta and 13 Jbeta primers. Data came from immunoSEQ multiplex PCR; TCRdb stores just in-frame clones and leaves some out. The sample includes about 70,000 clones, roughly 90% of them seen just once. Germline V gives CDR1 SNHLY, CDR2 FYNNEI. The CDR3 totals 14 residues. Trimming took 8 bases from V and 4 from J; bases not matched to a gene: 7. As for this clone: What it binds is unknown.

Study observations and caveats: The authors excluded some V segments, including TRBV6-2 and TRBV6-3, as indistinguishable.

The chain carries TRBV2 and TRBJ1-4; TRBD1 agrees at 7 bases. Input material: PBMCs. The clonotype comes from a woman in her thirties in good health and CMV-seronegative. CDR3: CASGVGQYNEKLFF. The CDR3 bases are TGTGCCAGCGGAGTGGGACAGTATAATGAAAAACTGTTTTTT.